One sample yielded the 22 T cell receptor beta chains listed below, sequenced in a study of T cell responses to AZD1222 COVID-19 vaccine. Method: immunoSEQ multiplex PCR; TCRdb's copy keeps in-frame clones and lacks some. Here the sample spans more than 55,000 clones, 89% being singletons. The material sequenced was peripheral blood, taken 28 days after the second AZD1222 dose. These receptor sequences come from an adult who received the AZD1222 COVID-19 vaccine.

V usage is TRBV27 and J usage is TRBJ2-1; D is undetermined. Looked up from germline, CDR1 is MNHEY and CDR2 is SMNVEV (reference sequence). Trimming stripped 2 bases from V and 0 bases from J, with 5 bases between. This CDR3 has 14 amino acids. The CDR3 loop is CASSLVSSYNEQFF. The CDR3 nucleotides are TGTGCCAGCAGTTTAGTTTCCTCCTACAATGAGCAGTTCTTC.

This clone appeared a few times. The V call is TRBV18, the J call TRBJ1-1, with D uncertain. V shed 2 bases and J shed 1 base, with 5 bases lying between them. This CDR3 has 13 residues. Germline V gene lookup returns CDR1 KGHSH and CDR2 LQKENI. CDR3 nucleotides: TGTGCCAGCTCACCAAAGGGGAACACTGAAGCTTTCTTT. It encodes CASSPKGNTEAFF.

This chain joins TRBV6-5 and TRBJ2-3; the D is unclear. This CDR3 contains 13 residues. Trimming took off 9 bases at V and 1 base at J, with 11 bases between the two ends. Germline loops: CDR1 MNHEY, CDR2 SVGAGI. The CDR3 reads CASRNLRTDTQYF. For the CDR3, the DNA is TGTGCCAGTCGGAATCTACGCACAGATACGCAGTATTTT.

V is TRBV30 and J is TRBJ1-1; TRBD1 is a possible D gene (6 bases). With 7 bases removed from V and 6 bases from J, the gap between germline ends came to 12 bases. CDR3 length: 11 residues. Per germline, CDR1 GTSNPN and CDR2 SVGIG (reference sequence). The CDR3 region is CAFDRYAEAFF. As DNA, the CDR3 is TGTGCCTTTGACAGGTACGCTGAAGCTTTCTTT.

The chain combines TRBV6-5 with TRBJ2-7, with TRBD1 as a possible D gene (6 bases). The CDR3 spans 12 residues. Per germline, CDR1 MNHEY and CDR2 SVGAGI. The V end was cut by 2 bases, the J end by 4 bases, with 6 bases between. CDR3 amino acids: CASSYDRYEQYF. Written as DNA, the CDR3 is TGTGCCAGCAGTTACGACAGGTACGAGCAGTACTTC.

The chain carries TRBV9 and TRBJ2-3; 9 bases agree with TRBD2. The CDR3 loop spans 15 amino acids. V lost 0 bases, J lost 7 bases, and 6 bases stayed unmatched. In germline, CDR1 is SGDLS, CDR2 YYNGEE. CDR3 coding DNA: TGTGCCAGCAGCGTAGATGCGGGGGGGCGGAATACGCAGTATTTT. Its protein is CASSVDAGGRNTQYF. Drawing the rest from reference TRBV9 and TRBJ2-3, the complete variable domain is DSGVTQTPKHLITATGQRVTLRCSPRSGDLSVYWYQQSLDQGLQFLIQYYNGEERAKGNILERFSAQQFPDLHSELNLSSLELGDSALYFCASSVDAGGRNTQYFGPGTRLTVL.

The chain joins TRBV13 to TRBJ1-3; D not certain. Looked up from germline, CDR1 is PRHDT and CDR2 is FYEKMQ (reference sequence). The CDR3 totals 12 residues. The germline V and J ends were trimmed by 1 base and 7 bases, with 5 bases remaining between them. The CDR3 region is CASSLVRNTIYF. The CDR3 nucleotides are TGTGCCAGCAGCTTAGTACGGAACACCATATATTTT. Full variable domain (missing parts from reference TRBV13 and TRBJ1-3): AAGVIQSPRHLIKEKRETATLKCYPIPRHDTVYWYQQGPGQDPQFLISFYEKMQSDKGSIPDRFSAQQFSDYHSELNMSSLELGDSALYFCASSLVRNTIYFGEGSWLTVV.

The CDR3 DNA reads TGTGCCAGCAGTCGGGGCCCAGGGAAGGGAAATTTGCGCAATCAGCCCCAGCATTTT. It translates to CASSRGPGKGNLRNQPQHF. V and J are TRBV27 and TRBJ1-5, with D possibly matching TRBD1 (5 bases). The length of the CDR3 is 19 residues. V was shortened by 5 bases and J by 2 bases, with 25 bases between the two germline ends. Germline lookup yields CDR1 MNHEY and CDR2 SMNVEV (reference sequence).

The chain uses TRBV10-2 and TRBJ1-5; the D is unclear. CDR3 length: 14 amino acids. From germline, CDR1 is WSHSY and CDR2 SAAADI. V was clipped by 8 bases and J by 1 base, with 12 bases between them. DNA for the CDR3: TGCGCCAGCGGACTTGGAGGGAGCAATCAGCCCCAGCATTTT. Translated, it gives CASGLGGSNQPQHF.

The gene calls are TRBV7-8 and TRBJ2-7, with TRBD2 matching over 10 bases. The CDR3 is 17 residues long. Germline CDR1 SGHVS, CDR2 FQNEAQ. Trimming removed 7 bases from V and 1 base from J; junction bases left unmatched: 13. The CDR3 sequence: CASTETSGHTFSYEQYF. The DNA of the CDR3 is TGTGCCAGCACCGAGACTAGCGGGCACACTTTTTCCTACGAGCAGTACTTC.

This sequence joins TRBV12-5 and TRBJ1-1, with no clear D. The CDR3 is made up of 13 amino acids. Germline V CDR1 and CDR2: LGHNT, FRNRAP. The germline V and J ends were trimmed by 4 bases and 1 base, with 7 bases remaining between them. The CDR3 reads CASGSPGNTEAFF. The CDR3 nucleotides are TGTGCTAGTGGTTCTCCGGGGAACACTGAAGCTTTCTTT.

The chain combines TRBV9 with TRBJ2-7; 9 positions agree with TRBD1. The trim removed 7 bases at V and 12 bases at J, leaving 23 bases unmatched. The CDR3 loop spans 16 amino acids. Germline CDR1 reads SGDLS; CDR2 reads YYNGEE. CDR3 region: CASPPLGVGQGYQGYF. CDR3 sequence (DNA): TGTGCCAGCCCCCCACTAGGAGTAGGACAGGGGTACCAGGGGTACTTC.

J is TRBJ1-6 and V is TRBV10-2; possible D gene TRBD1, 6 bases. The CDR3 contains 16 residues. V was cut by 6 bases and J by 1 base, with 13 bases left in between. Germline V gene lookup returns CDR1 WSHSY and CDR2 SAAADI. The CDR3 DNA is TGCGCCAGCAGCCCCACCAGGGGTTCCTATAATTCACCCCTCCACTTT. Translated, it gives CASSPTRGSYNSPLHF.

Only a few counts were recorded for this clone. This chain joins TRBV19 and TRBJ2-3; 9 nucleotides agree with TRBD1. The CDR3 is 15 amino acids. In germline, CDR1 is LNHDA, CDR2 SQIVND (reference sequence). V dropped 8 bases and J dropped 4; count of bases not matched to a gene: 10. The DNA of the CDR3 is TGTGCCAGTTCCCTCTACAGGGGGCGGGCAGATACGCAGTATTTT. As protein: CASSLYRGRADTQYF.

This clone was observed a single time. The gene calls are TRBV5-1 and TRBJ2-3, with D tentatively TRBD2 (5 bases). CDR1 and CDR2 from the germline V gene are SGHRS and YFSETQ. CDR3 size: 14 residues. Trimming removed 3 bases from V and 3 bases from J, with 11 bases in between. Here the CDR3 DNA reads TGCGCCAGCAGCTCAGGACTGGATACAGATACGCAGTATTTT. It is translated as CASSSGLDTDTQYF.

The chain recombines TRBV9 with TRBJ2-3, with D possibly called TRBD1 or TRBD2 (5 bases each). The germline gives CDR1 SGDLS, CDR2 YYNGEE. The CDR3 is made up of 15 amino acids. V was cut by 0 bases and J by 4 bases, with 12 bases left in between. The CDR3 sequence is CASSVGGIPPDTQYF. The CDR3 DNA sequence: TGTGCCAGCAGCGTAGGGGGGATCCCTCCAGATACGCAGTATTTT.

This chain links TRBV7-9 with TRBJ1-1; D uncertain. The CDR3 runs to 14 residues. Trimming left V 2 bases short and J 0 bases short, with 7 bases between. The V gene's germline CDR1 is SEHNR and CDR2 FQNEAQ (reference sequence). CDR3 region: CASSLLGLNTEAFF. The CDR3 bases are TGTGCCAGCAGCTTATTAGGCCTGAACACTGAAGCTTTCTTT.

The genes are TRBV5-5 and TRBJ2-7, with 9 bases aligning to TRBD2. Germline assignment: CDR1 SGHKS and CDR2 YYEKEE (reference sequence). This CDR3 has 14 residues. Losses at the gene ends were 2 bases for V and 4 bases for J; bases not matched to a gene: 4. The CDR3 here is CASSFPGLAYEQYF. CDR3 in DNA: TGTGCCAGCAGCTTTCCGGGACTAGCATACGAGCAGTACTTC.

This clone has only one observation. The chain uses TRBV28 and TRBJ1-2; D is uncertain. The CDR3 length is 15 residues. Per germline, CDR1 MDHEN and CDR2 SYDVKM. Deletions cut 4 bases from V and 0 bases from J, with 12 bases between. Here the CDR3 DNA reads TGTGCCAGCAGTTCCGCGGACGCAGCTAACTATGGCTACACCTTC. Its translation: CASSSADAANYGYTF.

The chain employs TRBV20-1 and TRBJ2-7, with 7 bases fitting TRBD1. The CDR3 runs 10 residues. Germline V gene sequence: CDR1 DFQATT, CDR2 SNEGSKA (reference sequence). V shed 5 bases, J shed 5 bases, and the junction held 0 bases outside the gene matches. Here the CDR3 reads CSAGQDEQYF. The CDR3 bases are TGCAGTGCTGGACAGGACGAGCAGTACTTC.

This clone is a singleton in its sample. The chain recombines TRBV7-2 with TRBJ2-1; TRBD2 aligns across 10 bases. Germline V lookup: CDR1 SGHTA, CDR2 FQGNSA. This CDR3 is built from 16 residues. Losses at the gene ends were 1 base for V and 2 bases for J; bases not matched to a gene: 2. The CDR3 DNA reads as TGTGCCAGCAGCTTAGGAGGACTAGCGGCCTACAATGAGCAGTTCTTC. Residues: CASSLGGLAAYNEQFF.

Here the CDR3 DNA reads TGCGCCAGCAGCTTGGGGGACAGGAATCAGCCCCAGCATTTT. Protein: CASSLGDRNQPQHF. This sequence joins TRBV5-1 and TRBJ1-5; TRBD1 matches 8 bases. With 0 bases clipped from V and 4 bases from J, the junction kept 0 bases outside the gene matches. From germline, CDR1 is SGHRS and CDR2 YFSETQ. The CDR3 spans 14 residues.